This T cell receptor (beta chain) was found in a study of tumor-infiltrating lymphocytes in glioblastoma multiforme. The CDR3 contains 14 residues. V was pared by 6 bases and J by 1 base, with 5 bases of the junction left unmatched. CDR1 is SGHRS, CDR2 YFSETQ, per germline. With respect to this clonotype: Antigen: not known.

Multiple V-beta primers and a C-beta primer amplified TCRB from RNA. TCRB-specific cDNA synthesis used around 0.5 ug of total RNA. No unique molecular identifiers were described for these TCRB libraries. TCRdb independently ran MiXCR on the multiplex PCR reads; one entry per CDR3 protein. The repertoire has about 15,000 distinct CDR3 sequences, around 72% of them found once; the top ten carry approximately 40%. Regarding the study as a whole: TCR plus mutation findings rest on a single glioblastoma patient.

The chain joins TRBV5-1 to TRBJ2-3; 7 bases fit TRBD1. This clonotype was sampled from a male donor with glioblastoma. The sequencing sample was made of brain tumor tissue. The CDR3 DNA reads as TGCGCCAGCACGACCGGACAGGGCACAGATACGCAGTATTTT. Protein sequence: CASTTGQGTDTQYF. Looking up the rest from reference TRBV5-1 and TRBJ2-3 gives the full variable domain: KAGVTQTPRYLIKTRGQQVTLSCSPISGHRSVSWYQQTPGQGLQFLFEYFSETQRNKGNFPGRFSGRQFSNSRSEMNVSTLELGDSALYLCASTTGQGTDTQYFGPGTRLTVL.